The 5 T cell receptor beta chains in this list originate from one sample, sequenced in a study of T cells in Graves' hyperthyroidism and ophthalmopathy. It was RNA transcripts that yielded the amplified TCR beta CDR3 regions. Primed by the HTBI set, a first-round RT-PCR was run on the TCR CDR3. Each CDR3 protein is one row after TCRdb ran MiXCR on the multiplex PCR reads. The sample yields about 320,000 distinct CDR3 sequences, approximately 17% seen once. The specimen sequenced was blood. The receptors derive from a man aged 25 to 40 with Graves' hyperthyroidism.

In its sample, this clonotype was seen many times. V gene TRBV12-3 or TRBV12-4 combines with J gene TRBJ2-2, with unresolved D. This CDR3 is 15 amino acids long. V was clipped by 4 bases and J by 6 bases, with 15 bases between them. DNA for the CDR3: TGTGCCAGCAGTTCGACCTTGAGCGAGGCCGGGGAGCTGTTTTTT. It codes for CASSSTLSEAGELFF.

This chain links TRBV12-3 or TRBV12-4 with TRBJ1-5; the D gene is possibly TRBD1 (6 bases). This CDR3 spans 14 amino acids. Deletions cut 1 base from V and 9 bases from J, with 13 bases between. The CDR3 protein is CASSLGRGERPQHF. The CDR3 region has the DNA TGTGCCAGCAGTTTAGGCAGGGGAGAGAGGCCCCAGCATTTT.

This clonotype was seen at least ten times. The V call is TRBV5-1, the J call TRBJ2-7; D ambiguous. The germline V gene encodes CDR1 SGHRS and CDR2 YFSETQ. The CDR3 runs to 15 residues. V lost 0 bases, J lost 1 base, and 11 bases lay in between. The CDR3 sequence is CASSLALGGSYEQYF. CDR3 bases: TGCGCCAGCAGCTTGGCTTTGGGCGGATCCTACGAGCAGTACTTC.

The chain couples TRBV7-9 to TRBJ2-6, with TRBD1 as a possible D gene (6 bases). The CDR3 is 15 amino acids. The germline V and J ends were trimmed by 1 base and 2 bases, with 6 bases remaining between them. The germline gives CDR1 SEHNR, CDR2 FQNEAQ (reference sequence). The chain's CDR3 is CASSLEGAGANVLTF. In DNA, the CDR3 is TGTGCCAGCAGCTTAGAGGGGGCTGGGGCCAACGTCCTGACTTTC.

V usage is TRBV13 and J usage is TRBJ2-5; possibly TRBD2 for D (5 bases). Germline V gene sequence: CDR1 PRHDT, CDR2 FYEKMQ (reference sequence). V shed 4 bases and J shed 5 bases, with 14 bases lying between them. The CDR3 contains 14 residues. CDR3 nucleotide sequence: TGTGCCAGCAGCTCGGGGAACCTAAGGGAGACCCAGTACTTC. It specifies CASSSGNLRETQYF.